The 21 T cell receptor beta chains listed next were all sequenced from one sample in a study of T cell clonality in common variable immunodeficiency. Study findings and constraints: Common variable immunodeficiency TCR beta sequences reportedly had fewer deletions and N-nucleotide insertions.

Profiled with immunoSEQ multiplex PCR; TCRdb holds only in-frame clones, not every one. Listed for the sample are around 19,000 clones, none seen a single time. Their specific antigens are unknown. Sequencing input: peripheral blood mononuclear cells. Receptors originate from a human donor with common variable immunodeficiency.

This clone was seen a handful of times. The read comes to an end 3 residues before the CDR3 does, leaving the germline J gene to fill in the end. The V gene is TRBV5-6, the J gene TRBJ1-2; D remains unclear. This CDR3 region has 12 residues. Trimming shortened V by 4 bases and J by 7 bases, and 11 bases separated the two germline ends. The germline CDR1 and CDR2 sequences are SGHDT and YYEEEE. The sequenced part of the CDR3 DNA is TGTGCCAGCAGCCTGCCCCCGGGTGGC. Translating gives CASSLPPGG. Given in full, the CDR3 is CASSLPPGGYTF.

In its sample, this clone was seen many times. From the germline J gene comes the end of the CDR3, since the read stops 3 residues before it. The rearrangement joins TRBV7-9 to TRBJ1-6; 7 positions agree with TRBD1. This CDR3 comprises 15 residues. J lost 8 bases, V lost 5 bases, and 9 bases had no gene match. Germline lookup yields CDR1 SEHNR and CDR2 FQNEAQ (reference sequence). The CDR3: CASSQIDRADSPLHF. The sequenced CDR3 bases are TGTGCCAGCAGCCAAATCGACAGGGCGGATTCACCC.

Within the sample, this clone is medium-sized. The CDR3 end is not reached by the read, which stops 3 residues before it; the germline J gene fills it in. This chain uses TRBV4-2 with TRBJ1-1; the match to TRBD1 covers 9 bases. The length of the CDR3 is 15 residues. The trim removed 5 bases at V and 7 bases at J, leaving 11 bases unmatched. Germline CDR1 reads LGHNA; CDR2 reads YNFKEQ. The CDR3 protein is CASSRLQGAGDEAFF. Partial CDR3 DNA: TGTGCCAGCAGCAGACTACAGGGGGCCGGCGATGAA.

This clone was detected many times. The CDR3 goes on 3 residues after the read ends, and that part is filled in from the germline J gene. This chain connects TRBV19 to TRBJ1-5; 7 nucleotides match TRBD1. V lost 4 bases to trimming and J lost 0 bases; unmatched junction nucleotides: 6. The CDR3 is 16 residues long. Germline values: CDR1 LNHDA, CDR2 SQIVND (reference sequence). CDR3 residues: CASSTGTVYSNQPQHF. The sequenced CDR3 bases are TGTGCCAGTAGTACCGGGACAGTTTATAGCAATCAGCCC. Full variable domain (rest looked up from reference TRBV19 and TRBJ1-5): DGGITQSPKYLFRKEGQNVTLSCEQNLNHDAMYWYRQDPGQGLRLIYYSQIVNDFQKGDIAEGYSVSREKKESFPLTVTSAQKNPTAFYLCASSTGTVYSNQPQHFGDGTRLSIL.

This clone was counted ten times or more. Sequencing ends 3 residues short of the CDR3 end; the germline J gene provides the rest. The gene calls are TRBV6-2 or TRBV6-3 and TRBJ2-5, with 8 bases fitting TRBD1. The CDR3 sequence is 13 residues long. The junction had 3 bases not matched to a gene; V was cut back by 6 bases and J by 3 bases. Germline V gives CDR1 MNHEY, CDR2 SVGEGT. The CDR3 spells CASRLTGEETQYF. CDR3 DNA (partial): TGTGCCAGCAGGCTGACAGGGGAAGAGACC.

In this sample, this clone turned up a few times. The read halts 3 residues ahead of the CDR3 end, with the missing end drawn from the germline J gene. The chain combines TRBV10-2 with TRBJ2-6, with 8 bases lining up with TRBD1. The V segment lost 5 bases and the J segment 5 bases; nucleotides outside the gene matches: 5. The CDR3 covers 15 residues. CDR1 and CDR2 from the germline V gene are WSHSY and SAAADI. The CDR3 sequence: CASSPTGDWANVLTF. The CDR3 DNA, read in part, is TGCGCCAGCAGTCCGACAGGGGACTGGGCCAACGTC.

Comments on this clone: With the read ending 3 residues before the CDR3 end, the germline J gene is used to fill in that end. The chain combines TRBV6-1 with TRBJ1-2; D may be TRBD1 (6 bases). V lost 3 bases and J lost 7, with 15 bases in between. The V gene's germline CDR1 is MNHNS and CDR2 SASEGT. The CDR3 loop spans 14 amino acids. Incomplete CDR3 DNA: TGTGCCAGCAGTGACCTAGGGGGTTTAGGTGGC. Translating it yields CASSDLGGLGG. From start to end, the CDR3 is CASSDLGGLGGYTF.

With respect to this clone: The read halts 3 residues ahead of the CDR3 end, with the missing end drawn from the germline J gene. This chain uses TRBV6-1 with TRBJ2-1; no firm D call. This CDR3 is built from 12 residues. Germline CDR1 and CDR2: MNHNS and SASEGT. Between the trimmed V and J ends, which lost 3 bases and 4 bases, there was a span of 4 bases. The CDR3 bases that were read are TGTGCCAGCAGTGACGGGTACAATGAG. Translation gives CASSDGYNE. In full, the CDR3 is CASSDGYNEQFF.

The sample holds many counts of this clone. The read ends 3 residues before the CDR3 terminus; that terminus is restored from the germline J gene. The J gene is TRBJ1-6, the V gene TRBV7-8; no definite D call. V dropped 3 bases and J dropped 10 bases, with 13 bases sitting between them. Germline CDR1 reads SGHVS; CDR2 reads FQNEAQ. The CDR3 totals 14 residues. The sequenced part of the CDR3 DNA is TGTGCCAGCAGCTTCGACAATAGGCCCTCACCC. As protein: CASSFDNRPSP. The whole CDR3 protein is CASSFDNRPSPLHF.

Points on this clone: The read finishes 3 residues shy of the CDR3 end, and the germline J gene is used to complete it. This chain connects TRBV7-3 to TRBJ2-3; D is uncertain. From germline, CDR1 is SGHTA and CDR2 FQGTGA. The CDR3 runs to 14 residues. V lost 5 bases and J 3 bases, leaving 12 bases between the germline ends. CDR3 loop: CASSINYGTDTQYF. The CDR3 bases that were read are TGTGCCAGCAGCATCAACTATGGGACAGATACG.

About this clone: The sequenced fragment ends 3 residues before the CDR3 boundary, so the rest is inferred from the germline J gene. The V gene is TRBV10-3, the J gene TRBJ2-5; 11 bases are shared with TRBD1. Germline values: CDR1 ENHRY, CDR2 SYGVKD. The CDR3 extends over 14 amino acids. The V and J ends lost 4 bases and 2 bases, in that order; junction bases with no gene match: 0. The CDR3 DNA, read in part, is TGTGCCATCAGTGGGGACAGGGGGCAAGAGACC. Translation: CAISGDRGQET. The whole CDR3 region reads CAISGDRGQETQYF.

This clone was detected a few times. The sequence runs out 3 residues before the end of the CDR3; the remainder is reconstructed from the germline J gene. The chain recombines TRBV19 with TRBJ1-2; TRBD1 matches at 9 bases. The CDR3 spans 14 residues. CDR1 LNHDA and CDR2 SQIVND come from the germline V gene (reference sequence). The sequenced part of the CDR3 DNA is TGTGCCAGCGATCCGGGACAGGGCCGGGGGGGC. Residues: CASDPGQGRGG. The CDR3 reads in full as CASDPGQGRGGYTF.

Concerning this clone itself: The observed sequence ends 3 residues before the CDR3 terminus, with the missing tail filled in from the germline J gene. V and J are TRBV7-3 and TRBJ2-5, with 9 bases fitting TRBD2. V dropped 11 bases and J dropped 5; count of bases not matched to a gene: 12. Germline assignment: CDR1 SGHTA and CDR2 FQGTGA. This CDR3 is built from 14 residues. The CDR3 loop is CAYPGAGGLETQYF. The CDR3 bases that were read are TGTGCCTACCCGGGAGCGGGGGGCCTGGAGACC.

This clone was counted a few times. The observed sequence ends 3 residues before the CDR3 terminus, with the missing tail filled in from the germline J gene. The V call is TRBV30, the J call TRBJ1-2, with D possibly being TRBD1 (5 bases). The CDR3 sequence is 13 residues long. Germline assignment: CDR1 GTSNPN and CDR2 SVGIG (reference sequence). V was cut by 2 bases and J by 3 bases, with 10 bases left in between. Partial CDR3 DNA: TGTGCCTGGAGTCTAGGGGCGGACTATGGC. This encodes CAWSLGADYG. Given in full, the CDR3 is CAWSLGADYGYTF.

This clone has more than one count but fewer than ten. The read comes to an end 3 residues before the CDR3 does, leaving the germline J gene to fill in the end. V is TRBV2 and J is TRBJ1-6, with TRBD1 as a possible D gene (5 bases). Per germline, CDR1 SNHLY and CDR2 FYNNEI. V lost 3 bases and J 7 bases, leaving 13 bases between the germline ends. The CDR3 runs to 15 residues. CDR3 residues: CASSDRDWGNSPLHF. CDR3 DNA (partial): TGTGCCAGCAGTGACAGGGACTGGGGCAATTCACCC.

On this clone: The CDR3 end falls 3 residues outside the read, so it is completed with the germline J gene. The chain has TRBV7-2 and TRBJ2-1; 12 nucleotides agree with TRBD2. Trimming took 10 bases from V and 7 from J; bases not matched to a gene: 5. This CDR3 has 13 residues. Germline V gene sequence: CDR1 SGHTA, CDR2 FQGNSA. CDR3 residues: CANGLAGTNEQFF. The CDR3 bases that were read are TGTGCCAATGGACTAGCGGGGACAAATGAG.

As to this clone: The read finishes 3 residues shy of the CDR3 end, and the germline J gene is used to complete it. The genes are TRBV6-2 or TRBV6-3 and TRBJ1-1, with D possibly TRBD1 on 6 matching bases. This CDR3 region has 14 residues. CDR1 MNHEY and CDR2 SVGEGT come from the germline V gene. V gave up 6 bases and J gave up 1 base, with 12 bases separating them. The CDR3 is CASSEQGANTEAFF. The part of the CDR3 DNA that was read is TGTGCCAGCAGCGAACAGGGAGCGAACACTGAA.

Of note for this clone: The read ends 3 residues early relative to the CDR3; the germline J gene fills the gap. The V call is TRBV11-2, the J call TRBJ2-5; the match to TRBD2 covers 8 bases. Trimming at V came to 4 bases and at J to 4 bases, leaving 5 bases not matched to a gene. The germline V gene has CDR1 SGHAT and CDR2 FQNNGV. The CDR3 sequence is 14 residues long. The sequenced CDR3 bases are TGTGCCAGCAGCTCCCGGACTAGCAGAGAGACC. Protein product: CASSSRTSRET. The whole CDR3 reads CASSSRTSRETQYF.

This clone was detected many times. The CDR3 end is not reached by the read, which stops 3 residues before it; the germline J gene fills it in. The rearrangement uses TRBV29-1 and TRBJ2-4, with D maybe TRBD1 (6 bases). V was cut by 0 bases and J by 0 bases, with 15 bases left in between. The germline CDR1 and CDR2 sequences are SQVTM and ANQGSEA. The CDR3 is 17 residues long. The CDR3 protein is CSVEDSPPTGAKNIQYF. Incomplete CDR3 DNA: TGCAGCGTTGAAGATTCCCCCCCGACAGGAGCCAAAAACATT.

The CDR3 protein is CASSGKGDSNYGYTF. The covered CDR3 bases are TGTGCCAGCAGCGGTAAGGGGGATTCTAACTATGGC. V is TRBV5-6 and J is TRBJ1-2; the D gene is possibly TRBD1 (6 bases). Read data end 3 residues before the CDR3 end; the end is taken from the germline J gene. V shed 4 bases and J shed 0 bases, with 13 bases lying between them. CDR3 length: 15 amino acids. Germline CDR1 reads SGHDT; CDR2 reads YYEEEE.

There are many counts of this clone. The sequenced CDR3 bases are TGTGCCAGCTCATCCAGGGGGCTCCAAAACACTGAA. Translation gives CASSSRGLQNTE. The CDR3 reads in full as CASSSRGLQNTEAFF. The V call is TRBV18, the J call TRBJ1-1; 8 bases are a match to TRBD1. The read is 3 residues too short to cover the CDR3 end, so that end is filled in from the germline J gene. Germline CDR1 is KGHSH and CDR2 is LQKENI. The CDR3 length is 15 residues. Losses at the gene ends were 5 bases for V and 2 bases for J; bases not matched to a gene: 7.